The source of this T cell receptor beta chain is a study of shared clonotypes between healthy human individuals. Germline values: CDR1 SGHAT, CDR2 FQNNGV. The CDR3 is 16 residues long. The germline V and J ends were trimmed by 6 bases and 8 bases, with 25 bases remaining between them. Remarks on this clone: Its antigen remains unidentified.

Study-wide results and limits: Specimens sampled were limited to blood, with tissue repertoires likely differing. Measured sharing among donors was expected to vary with sequencing depth.

Donors included only healthy HIV-negative adults lacking recent acute infections or vaccinations. Donors comprised only Caucasian adults living in Nashville, Tennessee. Sequencing used immunoSEQ multiplex PCR; TCRdb keeps in-frame clones, though not all of them. This sample yields 800,000 to 1,200,000 clones, of which more than 75% are seen a single time; under 0.65% belongs to the top ten. The chain carries TRBV11-2 and TRBJ1-2, with a weak D call TRBD1 (5 bases). The sequenced sample consisted of memory CD4+ T cells from PBMCs. Documented subset: CD45RA-negative fraction. The sequence came from a man aged 18 to 29 in good health. Some clones in this sample may be carry-over from other donors' samples. In DNA form, the CDR3 reads TGTGCCAGCAGACCTTGGGGGGTCTCCTCTCTTGTGGGCTACACCTTC. This gives the protein CASRPWGVSSLVGYTF.